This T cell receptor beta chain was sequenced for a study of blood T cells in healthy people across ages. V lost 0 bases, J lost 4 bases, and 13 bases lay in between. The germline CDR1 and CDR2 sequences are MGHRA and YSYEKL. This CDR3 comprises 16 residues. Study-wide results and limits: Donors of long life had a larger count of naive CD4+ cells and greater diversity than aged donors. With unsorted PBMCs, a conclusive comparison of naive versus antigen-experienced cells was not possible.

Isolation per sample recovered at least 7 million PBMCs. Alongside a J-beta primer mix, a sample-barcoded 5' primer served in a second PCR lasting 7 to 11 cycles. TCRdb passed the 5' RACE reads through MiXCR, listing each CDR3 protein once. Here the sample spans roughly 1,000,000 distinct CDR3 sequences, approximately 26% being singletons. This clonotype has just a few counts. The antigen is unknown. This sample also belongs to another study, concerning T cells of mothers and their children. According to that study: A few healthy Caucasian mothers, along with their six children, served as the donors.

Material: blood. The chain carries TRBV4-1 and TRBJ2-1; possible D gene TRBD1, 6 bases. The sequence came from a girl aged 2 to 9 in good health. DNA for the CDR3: TGCGCCAGCAGCCAAGAAGTGGGGGCCTTATACAATGAGCAGTTCTTC. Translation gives CASSQEVGALYNEQFF.